Below, 28 T cell receptor beta chains from the same sample are listed, as sequenced in a study of control samples from healthy donors and cancer patients. Using immunoSEQ multiplex PCR, the repertoire was profiled, and TCRdb retains in-frame clones only, with some absent. The data show approximately 180,000 clones, around 94% seen once. Sequencing was performed on blood. Every receptor here comes from a woman between 18 and 30 years old in good health.

The V gene is TRBV28, the J gene TRBJ1-2; D is unclear. The CDR3 has 14 residues. Trimming took 7 bases from V and 5 from J, leaving 17 bases between them. From germline, CDR1 is MDHEN and CDR2 SYDVKM. The CDR3 is CASTLDRTEYGYTF. CDR3 bases: TGTGCCAGCACCCTCGACCGGACGGAGTATGGCTACACCTTC.

The chain links TRBV2 to TRBJ2-3, with 8 positions matching TRBD2. This CDR3 has 14 residues. Germline CDR1 SNHLY, CDR2 FYNNEI. Trimming at V came to 6 bases and at J to 0 bases, leaving 2 bases not matched to a gene. CDR3 sequence: CASRGLASTDTQYF. CDR3 nucleotide sequence: TGTGCCAGCAGAGGACTAGCCAGCACAGATACGCAGTATTTT.

The V call is TRBV10-1, the J call TRBJ1-1; D unresolved. Trimming removed 0 bases from V and 4 bases from J, with 3 bases in between. This CDR3 comprises 12 residues. CDR1 WNHNN and CDR2 SYGVQD come from the germline V gene (reference sequence). For the CDR3, the DNA is TGCGCCAGCAGTGAGTCTACCACTGAAGCTTTCTTT. Its protein is CASSESTTEAFF.

Worth noting for this clone: This specimen includes other DNA sequences encoding the same CDR3. This chain connects TRBV5-1 to TRBJ1-1; D uncertain. V shed 0 bases and J shed 1 base, with 4 bases lying between them. This CDR3 is 13 amino acids long. Germline-derived CDR1 and CDR2 are SGHRS and YFSETQ. CDR3 DNA: TGCGCCAGCAGCTTGGGAGGGAACACTGAAGCTTTCTTT. It yields the protein CASSLGGNTEAFF.

The chain links TRBV10-1 to TRBJ2-7; 7 positions match TRBD1. Germline loops: CDR1 WNHNN, CDR2 SYGVQD (reference sequence). The CDR3 loop spans 15 amino acids. J was trimmed by 1 base and V by 6 bases; bases with no gene match: 9. CDR3 residues: CASSGTTGLSYEQYF. In DNA form, the CDR3 reads TGCGCCAGCAGCGGGACGACAGGGCTTTCCTACGAGCAGTACTTC.

J is TRBJ1-1 and V is TRBV2; D remains ambiguous. Trimming left V 3 bases short and J 4 bases short, with 9 bases between. CDR3 length: 13 amino acids. Germline V gene data show CDR1 as SNHLY and CDR2 as FYNNEI. The CDR3 DNA is TGTGCCAGCAGTGATGCGTGGGGCACTGAAGCTTTCTTT. Translating it yields CASSDAWGTEAFF.

This clone was found once. The chain couples TRBV6-1 to TRBJ2-4; TRBD2 agrees at 7 bases. Trimming at V came to 1 base and at J to 4 bases, leaving 19 bases not matched to a gene. The length of the CDR3 is 20 residues. Per the germline V gene, CDR1 is MNHNS and CDR2 is SASEGT. For the CDR3, the DNA is TGTGCCAGCAGTGAAGAGGCTTTAGGCGGGAGTGGAACTAGAAAAAACATTCAGTACTTC. It translates to CASSEEALGGSGTRKNIQYF.

CDR3 sequence: CASSESNTGRYNEQFF. CDR3 nucleotide sequence: TGCGCCAGCAGTGAGTCTAATACAGGGCGATACAATGAGCAGTTCTTC. The chain employs TRBV10-1 and TRBJ2-1, with a tentative D call TRBD1 (6 bases). V was pared by 0 bases and J by 4 bases, with 13 bases between. This CDR3 region has 16 residues. Germline assignment: CDR1 WNHNN and CDR2 SYGVQD (reference sequence).

Only one count was recorded for this clone. The chain has TRBV14 and TRBJ1-2; D unclear. Trimming shortened V by 8 bases and J by 5 bases, and 12 bases separated the two germline ends. Germline CDR1 and CDR2: SGHDN and FVKESK. CDR3 size: 12 residues. The CDR3: CASYSLGYGYTF. CDR3 sequence (DNA): TGTGCCAGCTATTCCCTGGGGTATGGCTACACCTTC. Drawing the rest from reference TRBV14 and TRBJ1-2, the complete variable domain is EAGVTQFPSHSVIEKGQTVTLRCDPISGHDNLYWYRRVMGKEIKFLLHFVKESKQDESGMPNNRFLAERTGGTYSTLKVQPAELEDSGVYFCASYSLGYGYTFGSGTRLTVV.

This chain connects TRBV2 to TRBJ2-5; D possibly uses TRBD1 or TRBD2 (5 bases each). The CDR3 is 15 amino acids. With 2 bases removed from V and 2 bases from J, the gap between germline ends came to 12 bases. The germline gives CDR1 SNHLY, CDR2 FYNNEI. The DNA of the CDR3 is TGTGCCAGCAGTGAACGGGGTACAGGACAAGAGACCCAGTACTTC. Amino acids: CASSERGTGQETQYF.

The gene calls are TRBV15 and TRBJ1-1; the D gene is possibly TRBD1 (6 bases). Germline V gives CDR1 LNHNV, CDR2 YYDKDF (reference sequence). Trimming took 9 bases from V and 0 from J, leaving 23 bases between them. The CDR3 has 17 amino acids. The DNA of the CDR3 is TGTGCCACTAATAATCGCCGGACACAGGGCCTGAACACTGAAGCTTTCTTT. Encoded protein: CATNNRRTQGLNTEAFF.

The V call is TRBV5-1, the J call TRBJ1-4, with no clear D. Trimming removed 1 base from V and 0 bases from J, with 4 bases in between. This CDR3 spans 14 amino acids. Germline V gene data show CDR1 as SGHRS and CDR2 as YFSETQ. The CDR3 coding sequence is TGCGCCAGCAGCTTGATCTCAACTAATGAAAAACTGTTTTTT. This encodes CASSLISTNEKLFF.

This clone showed up just once. V is TRBV14 and J is TRBJ2-3; D assignment may be TRBD1 or TRBD2 (5 bases each). The CDR3 consists of 15 residues. V lost 4 bases, J lost 4 bases, and 15 bases lay in between. In germline, CDR1 is SGHDN, CDR2 FVKESK. The CDR3 spells CASSPRGGSSDTQYF. As DNA, the CDR3 is TGTGCCAGCAGCCCCCGGGGCGGTTCCTCAGATACGCAGTATTTT.

The table lists this clone with a count of one. The V and J genes are TRBV5-1 and TRBJ1-1; TRBD1 matches at 9 bases. This CDR3 comprises 17 residues. Unmatched junction bases numbered 10, after V lost 0 bases and J lost 4 bases. Germline V CDR1 and CDR2: SGHRS, YFSETQ. Here the CDR3 DNA reads TGCGCCAGCAGCTTGGCCCTCTACAGGGGGCTTAGCACTGAAGCTTTCTTT. The encoded protein is CASSLALYRGLSTEAFF.

The CDR3 sequence is CASSRLRGNEKLFF. As DNA, the CDR3 is TGTGCCAGCAGCCGTCTACGTGGGAATGAAAAACTGTTTTTT. This chain uses TRBV7-8 with TRBJ1-4; D is undetermined. The CDR3 is 14 amino acids. The ends were cut back, 5 bases at V and 5 bases at J, with 12 bases in the middle. Germline values: CDR1 SGHVS, CDR2 FQNEAQ.

The chain couples TRBV18 to TRBJ1-1; D gene uncertain. Germline V gives CDR1 KGHSH, CDR2 LQKENI. Trimming cost V 2 bases and J 4 bases, with 8 bases left between them. The CDR3 is made up of 13 amino acids. CDR3 sequence (DNA): TGTGCCAGCTCACCAGGGTTGGGCACTGAAGCTTTCTTT. It translates to CASSPGLGTEAFF. Drawing the rest from reference TRBV18 and TRBJ1-1, the complete variable domain is NAGVMQNPRHLVRRRGQEARLRCSPMKGHSHVYWYRQLPEEGLKFMVYLQKENIIDESGMPKERFSAEFPKEGPSILRIQQVVRGDSAAYFCASSPGLGTEAFFGQGTRLTVV.

This sequence joins TRBV7-9 and TRBJ1-4; D gene uncertain. Germline V gene sequence: CDR1 SEHNR, CDR2 FQNEAQ (reference sequence). The V gene lost 7 bases and the J gene lost 4 bases, with 13 bases spanning the gap. The CDR3 contains 14 residues. The CDR3: CASTPDRSNEKLFF. As DNA, the CDR3 is TGTGCCAGCACCCCTGACCGCAGTAATGAAAAACTGTTTTTT.

The V call is TRBV2, the J call TRBJ2-3, with D unclear. The germline V gene has CDR1 SNHLY and CDR2 FYNNEI. CDR3 length: 12 amino acids. The germline V and J ends were trimmed by 4 bases and 6 bases, with 8 bases remaining between them. The CDR3 spells CASSGLGDTQYF. CDR3 sequence (DNA): TGTGCCAGCAGTGGGTTGGGGGATACGCAGTATTTT.

The chain recombines TRBV2 with TRBJ2-3; TRBD1 aligns across 8 bases. Germline CDR1 SNHLY, CDR2 FYNNEI. The CDR3 runs 14 residues. The V segment lost 6 bases and the J segment 6 bases; nucleotides outside the gene matches: 8. The CDR3 is CASSGQGAGDTQYF. CDR3 DNA sequence: TGTGCCAGCAGCGGACAGGGTGCGGGGGATACGCAGTATTTT.

The chain uses TRBV15 and TRBJ1-1, with D possibly TRBD1 on 5 matching bases. CDR3 length equals 15 residues. The germline V gene encodes CDR1 LNHNV and CDR2 YYDKDF (reference sequence). V was pared by 3 bases and J by 1 base, with 12 bases between. The CDR3 nucleotides read TGTGCCACCAGCAGGGCTAGGGGCGAGAACACTGAAGCTTTCTTT. It specifies CATSRARGENTEAFF.

The CDR3 sequence is CASSLGLGGGNTIYF. DNA for the CDR3: TGTGCCAGCAGCTTAGGTCTGGGCGGTGGAAACACCATATATTTT. This chain links TRBV7-9 with TRBJ1-3; D is undetermined. V lost 1 base to trimming and J lost 3 bases, with 10 bases between them. Germline CDR1 is SEHNR and CDR2 is FQNEAQ (reference sequence). The CDR3 sequence is 15 residues long.

V gene TRBV6-5 combines with J gene TRBJ1-5, with no clear D. Trimming stripped 6 bases from V and 0 bases from J, with 12 bases between. The CDR3 consists of 15 residues. Germline assignment: CDR1 MNHEY and CDR2 SVGAGI. CDR3 nucleotide sequence: TGTGCCAGCAGGGGATTTATTAATAGCAATCAGCCCCAGCATTTT. Translation: CASRGFINSNQPQHF.

The chain employs TRBV27 and TRBJ2-7; 11 bases are shared with TRBD1. The germline gives CDR1 MNHEY, CDR2 SMNVEV (reference sequence). V was pared by 5 bases and J by 5 bases, with 11 bases of the junction left unmatched. The CDR3 runs to 16 residues. In DNA form, the CDR3 reads TGTGCCAGCAGTCACGCCGGGACAGGGGGAGGCCACGAGCAGTACTTC. This encodes CASSHAGTGGGHEQYF.

The rearrangement links TRBV6-5 to TRBJ1-3; D is uncertain. The CDR3 is made up of 15 amino acids. The V gene lost 8 bases and the J gene lost 0 bases, with 14 bases spanning the gap. In germline, CDR1 is MNHEY, CDR2 SVGAGI. The CDR3 DNA reads as TGTGCCAGCGGCTCCCGTCTGAGCTCTGGAAACACCATATATTTT. It codes for CASGSRLSSGNTIYF.

This chain links TRBV2 with TRBJ2-2; 10 positions match TRBD2. The trim removed 7 bases at V and 5 bases at J, leaving 7 bases unmatched. The V gene's germline CDR1 is SNHLY and CDR2 FYNNEI. This CDR3 spans 15 amino acids. CDR3 coding DNA: TGTGCCAGCAAGCCACTAGCGGGGAGTACCGGGGAGCTGTTTTTT. It specifies CASKPLAGSTGELFF. The entire variable domain, with the rest obtained from reference TRBV2 and TRBJ2-2, is as follows: EPEVTQTPSHQVTQMGQEVILRCVPISNHLYFYWYRQILGQKVEFLVSFYNNEISEKSEIFDDQFSVERPDGSNFTLKIRSTKLEDSAMYFCASKPLAGSTGELFFGEGSRLTVL.

The chain uses TRBV15 and TRBJ2-3, with a possible D match to TRBD1 (6 bases). The CDR3 totals 17 residues. Trimming pared 0 bases from V and 0 bases from J, leaving 13 bases between. The germline V gene encodes CDR1 LNHNV and CDR2 YYDKDF (reference sequence). As DNA, the CDR3 is TGTGCCACCAGCAGAGATCTGATAGGGGGAAGCACAGATACGCAGTATTTT. Amino acid sequence: CATSRDLIGGSTDTQYF.

The gene calls are TRBV7-2 and TRBJ2-7; D perhaps matches TRBD2 (6 bases). With 1 base removed from V and 3 bases from J, the gap between germline ends came to 13 bases. Germline V gene sequence: CDR1 SGHTA, CDR2 FQGNSA. CDR3 length: 15 amino acids. This CDR3 reads CASSLVGGAGYEQYF. CDR3 coding DNA: TGTGCCAGCAGCTTAGTGGGCGGGGCAGGCTACGAGCAGTACTTC.

This clone was seen just once. The chain has TRBV28 and TRBJ1-4; TRBD1 matches at 9 bases. V lost 3 bases to trimming and J lost 11 bases; unmatched junction nucleotides: 4. CDR1 and CDR2 (germline): MDHEN, SYDVKM. CDR3 size: 13 residues. The CDR3 here is CASSLTGGGKLFF. The CDR3 nucleotides are TGTGCCAGCAGTTTGACAGGGGGAGGGAAACTGTTTTTT.